Shown below are 10 T cell receptor beta chains from a single sample sequenced in a study of blood T cell repertoires in COVID-19. This table comes from immunoSEQ multiplex PCR, and its TCRdb copy is limited to in-frame clones, with some not included. The sample holds around 110,000 clones, around 90% seen once. The sequenced sample was peripheral blood. Receptor source: a woman in her 30s with acute or convalescent COVID-19.

CDR3 sequence: CASSRTSGATGELFF. The CDR3 DNA reads as TGTGCCAGTAGTAGAACCTCAGGGGCCACCGGGGAGCTGTTTTTT. The chain is built from TRBV19 and TRBJ2-2, with TRBD1 as a possible D gene (6 bases). This CDR3 has 15 amino acids. CDR1 LNHDA and CDR2 SQIVND come from the germline V gene (reference sequence). With 4 bases removed from V and 4 bases from J, the gap between germline ends came to 13 bases.

V is TRBV9 and J is TRBJ1-1; weak D call: TRBD1 (6 bases). The CDR3 totals 17 residues. V was trimmed by 0 bases and J by 0 bases, leaving 15 bases between them. CDR1 and CDR2 (germline): SGDLS, YYNGEE. CDR3: CASSVAPPGAMNTEAFF. CDR3 nucleotides: TGTGCCAGCAGCGTAGCTCCGCCAGGGGCTATGAACACTGAAGCTTTCTTT.

The chain is built from TRBV30 and TRBJ1-2; D unclear. CDR3 size: 14 residues. Germline-derived CDR1 and CDR2 are GTSNPN and SVGIG (reference sequence). V was clipped by 1 base and J by 1 base, with 10 bases between them. The CDR3 DNA reads TGTGCCTGGAGTGGAGCCCTTCTTAACTATGGCTACACCTTC. This translates into CAWSGALLNYGYTF.

This chain links TRBV28 with TRBJ1-4; TRBD1 matches 8 bases. V was pared by 2 bases and J by 8 bases, with 7 bases of the junction left unmatched. From germline, CDR1 is MDHEN and CDR2 SYDVKM. This CDR3 is 15 amino acids long. The CDR3 spells CASSLLQGVWEKLFF. CDR3 nucleotides: TGTGCCAGCAGTTTACTACAGGGGGTTTGGGAAAAACTGTTTTTT.

V gene TRBV6-4 combines with J gene TRBJ1-2; 12 bases are shared with TRBD1. The ends lost 8 bases at V and 8 bases at J; junction bases unmatched: 9. Germline V gene sequence: CDR1 MRHNA, CDR2 SNTAGT. The CDR3 spans 14 residues. CDR3 sequence: CASRDRGRGGGYTF. The CDR3 region has the DNA TGTGCCAGCCGGGACAGGGGGCGAGGTGGCGGCTACACCTTC.

The chain recombines TRBV11-2 with TRBJ2-7, with 9 nucleotides matching TRBD2. CDR3 length: 15 amino acids. V gave up 3 bases and J gave up 4 bases; unmatched junction bases: 7. Germline assignment: CDR1 SGHAT and CDR2 FQNNGV. Written as DNA, the CDR3 is TGTGCCAGCAGCTTTGGCGGTAGCGGGGGTTACGAGCAGTACTTC. Translation: CASSFGGSGGYEQYF.

Note on this clone: This specimen includes other DNA sequences encoding the same CDR3. This chain joins TRBV28 and TRBJ1-2, with 9 bases aligning to TRBD1. The CDR3 runs 13 residues. J lost 6 bases, V lost 3 bases, and 2 bases had no gene match. CDR1 and CDR2 from the germline V gene are MDHEN and SYDVKM. The CDR3 sequence is CASSLGQGDGYTF. DNA for the CDR3: TGTGCCAGCAGTTTGGGACAGGGAGATGGCTACACCTTC.

The chain couples TRBV28 to TRBJ1-5; the match to TRBD1 covers 8 bases. The CDR3 length is 15 residues. CDR1 is MDHEN, CDR2 SYDVKM, per germline. Trimming removed 1 base from V and 2 bases from J; junction bases left unmatched: 1. This chain's CDR3 is CASSLSGQGNQPQHF. The CDR3 coding sequence is TGTGCCAGCAGTTTATCGGGACAGGGCAATCAGCCCCAGCATTTT.

The gene calls are TRBV27 and TRBJ2-2; D is undetermined. V shed 6 bases and J shed 6 bases, with 17 bases lying between them. This CDR3 has 15 amino acids. Germline CDR1 is MNHEY and CDR2 is SMNVEV (reference sequence). The DNA of the CDR3 is TGTGCCAGCAGATTTGCTAACCCCGTCGCCGGGGAGCTGTTTTTT. It encodes CASRFANPVAGELFF.

The V gene is TRBV19, the J gene TRBJ1-1, with D maybe TRBD1 (5 bases). From germline, CDR1 is LNHDA and CDR2 SQIVND (reference sequence). The CDR3 loop spans 14 amino acids. With 0 bases removed from V and 8 bases from J, the gap between germline ends came to 13 bases. CDR3 sequence (DNA): TGTGCCAGTAGTATAGAGCCAGGGAAGGGGGAAGCTTTCTTT. Translated, it gives CASSIEPGKGEAFF.